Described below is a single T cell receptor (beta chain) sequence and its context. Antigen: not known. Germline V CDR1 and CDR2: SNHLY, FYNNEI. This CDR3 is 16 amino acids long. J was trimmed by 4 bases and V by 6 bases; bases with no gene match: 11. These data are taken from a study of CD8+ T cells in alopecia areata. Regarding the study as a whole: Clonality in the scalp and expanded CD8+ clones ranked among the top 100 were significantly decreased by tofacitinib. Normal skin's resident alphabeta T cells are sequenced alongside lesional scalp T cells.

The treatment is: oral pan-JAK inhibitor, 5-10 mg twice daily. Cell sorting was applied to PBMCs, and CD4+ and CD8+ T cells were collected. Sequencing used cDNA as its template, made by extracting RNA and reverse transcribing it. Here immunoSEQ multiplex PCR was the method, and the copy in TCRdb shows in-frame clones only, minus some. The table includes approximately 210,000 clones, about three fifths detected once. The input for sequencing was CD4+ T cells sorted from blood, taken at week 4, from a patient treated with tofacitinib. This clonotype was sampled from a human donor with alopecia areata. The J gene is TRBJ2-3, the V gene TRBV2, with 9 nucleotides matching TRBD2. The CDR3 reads CASSLSPGLAADTQYF. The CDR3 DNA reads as TGTGCCAGCAGCCTTTCGCCGGGACTAGCAGCAGATACGCAGTATTTT.